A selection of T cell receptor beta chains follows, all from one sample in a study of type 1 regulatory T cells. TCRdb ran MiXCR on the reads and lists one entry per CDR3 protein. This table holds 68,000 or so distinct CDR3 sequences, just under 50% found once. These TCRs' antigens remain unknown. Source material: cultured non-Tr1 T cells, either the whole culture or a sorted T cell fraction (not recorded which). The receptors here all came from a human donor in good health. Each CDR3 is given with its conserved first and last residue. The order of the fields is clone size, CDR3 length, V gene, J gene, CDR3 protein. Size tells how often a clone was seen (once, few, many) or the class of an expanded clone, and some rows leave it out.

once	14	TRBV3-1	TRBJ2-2	CASNGQTNTGELFF
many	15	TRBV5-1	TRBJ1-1	CASRLEGAVNTEAFF
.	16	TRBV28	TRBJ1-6	CASSPRGQGDNSPLHF
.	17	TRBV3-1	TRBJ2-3	CASSQPGLAGVTDTQYF
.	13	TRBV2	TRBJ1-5	CASRGQIRQPQHF
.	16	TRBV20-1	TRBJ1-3	CSAYTSRPNSGNTIYF
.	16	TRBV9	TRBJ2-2	CASSATSGIATGELFF
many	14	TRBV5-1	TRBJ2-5	CASSLWTGQETQYF
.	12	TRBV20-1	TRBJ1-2	CSAKTGQLGYTF
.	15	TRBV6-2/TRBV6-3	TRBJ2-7	CASRDPGQGKYEQYF
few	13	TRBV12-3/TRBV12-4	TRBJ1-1	CASSLQMNTEAFF
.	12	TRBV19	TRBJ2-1	CASSVLQGKQFF
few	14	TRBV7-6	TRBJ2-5	CASSLAGSQETQYF
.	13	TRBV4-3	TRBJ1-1	CASSLQTGTEAFF
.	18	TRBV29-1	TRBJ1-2	CSVDRDLAVGVVNYGYTF
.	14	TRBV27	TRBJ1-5	CAIRGGLGNQPQHF
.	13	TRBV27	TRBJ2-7	CASSKRNSYEQYF
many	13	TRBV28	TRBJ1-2	CASSRGTYYGYTF
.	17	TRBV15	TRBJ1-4	CATSRDRGRRNNEKLFF
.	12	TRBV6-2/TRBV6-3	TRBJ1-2	CASSSQGYGYTF
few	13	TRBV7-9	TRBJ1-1	CASSFTLGTEAFF
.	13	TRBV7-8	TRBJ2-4	CASSLGVADIQYF
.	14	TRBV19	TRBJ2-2	CASSIRGATGELFF
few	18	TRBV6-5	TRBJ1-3	CASSYSNYRVGAGNTIYF
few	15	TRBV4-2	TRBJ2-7	CASSHQTGGRNEQYF
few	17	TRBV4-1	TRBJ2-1	CASSQASGKSSYNEQFF
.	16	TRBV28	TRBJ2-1	CASAVPAEASYNEQFF
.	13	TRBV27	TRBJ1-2	CASSLGGYDGYTF
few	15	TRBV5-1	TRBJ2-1	CASSEGQSPYNEQFF
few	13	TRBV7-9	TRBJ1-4	CASSSQEGEKLFF
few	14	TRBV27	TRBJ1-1	CASSWGGQGAEAFF
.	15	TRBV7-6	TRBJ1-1	CASSLSDSGDTEAFF
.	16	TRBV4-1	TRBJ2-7	CASSQSGTGGYHEQYF
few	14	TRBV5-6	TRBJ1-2	CASSLLGQDYGYTF